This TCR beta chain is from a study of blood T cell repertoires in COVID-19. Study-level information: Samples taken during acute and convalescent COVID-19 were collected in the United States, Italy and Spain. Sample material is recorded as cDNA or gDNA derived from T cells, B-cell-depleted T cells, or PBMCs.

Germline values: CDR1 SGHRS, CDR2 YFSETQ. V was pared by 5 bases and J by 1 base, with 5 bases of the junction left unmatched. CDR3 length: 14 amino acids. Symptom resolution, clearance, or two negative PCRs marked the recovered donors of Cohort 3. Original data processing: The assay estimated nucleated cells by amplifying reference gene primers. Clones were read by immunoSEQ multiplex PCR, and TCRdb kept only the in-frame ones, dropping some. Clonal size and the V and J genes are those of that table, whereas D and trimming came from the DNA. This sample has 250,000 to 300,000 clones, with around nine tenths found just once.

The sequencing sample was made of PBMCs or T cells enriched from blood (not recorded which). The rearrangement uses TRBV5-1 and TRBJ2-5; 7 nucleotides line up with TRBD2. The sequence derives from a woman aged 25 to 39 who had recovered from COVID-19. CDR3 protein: CASSTLAVQETQYF. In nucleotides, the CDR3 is TGCGCCAGCAGTACCCTAGCGGTCCAAGAGACCCAGTACTTC.